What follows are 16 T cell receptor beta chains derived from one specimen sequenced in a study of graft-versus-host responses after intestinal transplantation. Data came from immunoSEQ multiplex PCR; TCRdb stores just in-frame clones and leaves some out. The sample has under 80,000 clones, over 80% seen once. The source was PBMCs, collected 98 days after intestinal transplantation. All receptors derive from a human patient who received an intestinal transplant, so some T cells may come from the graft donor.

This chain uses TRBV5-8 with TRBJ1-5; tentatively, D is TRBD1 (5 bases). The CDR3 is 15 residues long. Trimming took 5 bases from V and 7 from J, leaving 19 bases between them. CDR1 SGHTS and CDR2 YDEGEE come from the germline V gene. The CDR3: CASRDQVGAGQPQHF. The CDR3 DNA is TGTGCCAGCAGGGACCAGGTTGGGGCTGGGCAGCCCCAGCATTTT.

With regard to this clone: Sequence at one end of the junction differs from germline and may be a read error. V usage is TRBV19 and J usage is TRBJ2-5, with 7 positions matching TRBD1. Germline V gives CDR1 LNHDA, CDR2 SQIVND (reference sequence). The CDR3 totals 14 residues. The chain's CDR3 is CASSIGTEGESQYF. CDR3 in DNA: TGTGCCAGTAGTATCGGGACAGAGGGAGAGAGCCAGTACTTC.

This chain's CDR3 is CASSQEGTGEQYF. DNA of the CDR3: TGTGCCAGCAGCCAAGAAGGGACAGGCGAGCAGTACTTC. The V and J genes are TRBV14 and TRBJ2-7, with 8 bases identical to TRBD1. The CDR3 runs 13 residues. V shed 0 bases and J 6 bases; nucleotides not matched to a gene: 1. Per germline, CDR1 SGHDN and CDR2 FVKESK.

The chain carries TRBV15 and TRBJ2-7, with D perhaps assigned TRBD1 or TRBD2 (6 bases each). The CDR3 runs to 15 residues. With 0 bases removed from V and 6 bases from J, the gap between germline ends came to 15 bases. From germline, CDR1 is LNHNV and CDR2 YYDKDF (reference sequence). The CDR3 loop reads CATSRDRGRYGEQYF. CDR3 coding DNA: TGTGCCACCAGCAGAGATCGGGGGCGCTACGGCGAGCAGTACTTC.

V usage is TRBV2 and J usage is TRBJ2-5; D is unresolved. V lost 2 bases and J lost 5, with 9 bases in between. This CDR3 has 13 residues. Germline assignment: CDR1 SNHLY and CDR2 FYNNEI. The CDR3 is CASSEWARETQYF. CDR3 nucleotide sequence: TGTGCCAGCAGTGAATGGGCGCGCGAGACCCAGTACTTC.

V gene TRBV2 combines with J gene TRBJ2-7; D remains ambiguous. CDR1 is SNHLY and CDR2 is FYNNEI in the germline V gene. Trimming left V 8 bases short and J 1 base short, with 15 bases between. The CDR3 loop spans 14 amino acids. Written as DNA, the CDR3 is TGTGCCAGCCGACCCGAGAGTACATCCTACGAGCAGTACTTC. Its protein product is CASRPESTSYEQYF.

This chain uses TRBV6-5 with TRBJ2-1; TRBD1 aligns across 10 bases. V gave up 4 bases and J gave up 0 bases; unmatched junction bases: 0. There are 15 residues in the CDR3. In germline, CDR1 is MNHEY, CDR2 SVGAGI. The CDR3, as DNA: TGTGCCAGCAGTTGGACAGGGGGCTCCTACAATGAGCAGTTCTTC. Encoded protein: CASSWTGGSYNEQFF.

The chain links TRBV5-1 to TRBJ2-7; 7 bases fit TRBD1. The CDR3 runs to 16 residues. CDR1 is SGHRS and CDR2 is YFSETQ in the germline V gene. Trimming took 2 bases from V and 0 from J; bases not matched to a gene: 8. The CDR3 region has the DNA TGCGCCAGCAGCTTTCGCCCGGGACAGACCTCCTACGAGCAGTACTTC. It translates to CASSFRPGQTSYEQYF. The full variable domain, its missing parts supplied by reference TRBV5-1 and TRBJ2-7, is KAGVTQTPRYLIKTRGQQVTLSCSPISGHRSVSWYQQTPGQGLQFLFEYFSETQRNKGNFPGRFSGRQFSNSRSEMNVSTLELGDSALYLCASSFRPGQTSYEQYFGPGTRLTVT.

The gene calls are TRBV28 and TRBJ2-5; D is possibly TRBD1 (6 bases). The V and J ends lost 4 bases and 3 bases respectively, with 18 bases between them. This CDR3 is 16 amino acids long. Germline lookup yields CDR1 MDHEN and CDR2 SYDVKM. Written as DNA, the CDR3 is TGTGCCAGCAGTTCCCCCTGGGGGCAGGGTGAAGAGACCCAGTACTTC. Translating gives CASSSPWGQGEETQYF.

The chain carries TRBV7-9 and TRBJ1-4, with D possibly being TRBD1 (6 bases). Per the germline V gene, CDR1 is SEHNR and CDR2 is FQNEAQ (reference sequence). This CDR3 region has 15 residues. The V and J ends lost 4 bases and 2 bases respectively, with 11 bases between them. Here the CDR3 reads CASSYDRPTNEKLFF. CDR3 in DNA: TGTGCCAGCAGCTATGACAGGCCCACTAATGAAAAACTGTTTTTT.

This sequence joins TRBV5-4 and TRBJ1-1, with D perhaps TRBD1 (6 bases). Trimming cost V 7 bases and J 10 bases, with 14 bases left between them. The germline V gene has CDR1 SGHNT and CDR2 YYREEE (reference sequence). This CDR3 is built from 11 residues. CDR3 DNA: TGTGCCAGCGGACCAGGGGAGATAGCTTTCTTT. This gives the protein CASGPGEIAFF. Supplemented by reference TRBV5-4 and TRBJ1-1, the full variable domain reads ETGVTQSPTHLIKTRGQQVTLRCSSQSGHNTVSWYQQALGQGPQFIFQYYREEENGRGNFPPRFSGLQFPNYSSELNVNALELDDSALYLCASGPGEIAFFGQGTRLTVV.

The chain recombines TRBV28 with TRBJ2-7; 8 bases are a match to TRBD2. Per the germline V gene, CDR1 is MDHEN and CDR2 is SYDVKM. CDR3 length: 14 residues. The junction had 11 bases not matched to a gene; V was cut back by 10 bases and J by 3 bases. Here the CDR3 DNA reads TGTGCCATCGCCGGGAGGGGATGGGGCTACGAGCAGTACTTC. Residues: CAIAGRGWGYEQYF. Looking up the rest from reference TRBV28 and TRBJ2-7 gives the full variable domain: DVKVTQSSRYLVKRTGEKVFLECVQDMDHENMFWYRQDPGLGLRLIYFSYDVKMKEKGDIPEGYSVSREKKERFSLILESASTNQTSMYLCAIAGRGWGYEQYFGPGTRLTVT.

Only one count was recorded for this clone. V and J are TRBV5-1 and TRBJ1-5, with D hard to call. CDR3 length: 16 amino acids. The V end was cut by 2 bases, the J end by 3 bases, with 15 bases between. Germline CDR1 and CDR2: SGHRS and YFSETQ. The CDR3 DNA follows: TGCGCCAGCAGCTTAGGTGAAGGGAGTGTCAATCAGCCCCAGCATTTT. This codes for CASSLGEGSVNQPQHF. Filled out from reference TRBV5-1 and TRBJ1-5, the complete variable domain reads KAGVTQTPRYLIKTRGQQVTLSCSPISGHRSVSWYQQTPGQGLQFLFEYFSETQRNKGNFPGRFSGRQFSNSRSEMNVSTLELGDSALYLCASSLGEGSVNQPQHFGDGTRLSIL.

CDR3: CASISGTENEKLFF. The CDR3 coding sequence is TGTGCCAGCATCTCGGGGACAGAAAATGAAAAACTGTTTTTT. The chain is built from TRBV6-5 and TRBJ1-4; 7 bases match TRBD1. Trimming cost V 7 bases and J 5 bases; bases outside gene matches: 7. CDR1 MNHEY and CDR2 SVGAGI come from the germline V gene. This CDR3 contains 14 residues.

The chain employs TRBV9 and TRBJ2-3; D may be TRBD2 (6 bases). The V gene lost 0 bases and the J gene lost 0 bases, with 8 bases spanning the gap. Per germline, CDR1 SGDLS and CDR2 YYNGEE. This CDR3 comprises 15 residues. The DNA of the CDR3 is TGTGCCAGCAGCGTAGCGGGGAGGAGCACAGATACGCAGTATTTT. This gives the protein CASSVAGRSTDTQYF.

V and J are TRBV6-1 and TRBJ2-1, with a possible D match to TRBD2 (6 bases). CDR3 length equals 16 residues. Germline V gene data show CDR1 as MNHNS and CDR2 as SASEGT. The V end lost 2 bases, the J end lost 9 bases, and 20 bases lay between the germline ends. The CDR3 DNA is TGTGCCAGCAGTGAATCATCTCCGGGACGGGGGAGTGAGCAGTTCTTC. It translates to CASSESSPGRGSEQFF.